This T cell receptor (beta chain) was recovered during a study of cytomegalovirus exposure and HLA in healthy donors (dated by TCRdb to about 2017). Notes on the research overall: The 500 to 700 repertoires of the first cohort and the 120 validation repertoires were produced on the same platform, according to a later analysis. High-throughput TCR immunosequencing, statistical association of individual TCRs with disease status, and machine learning were combined to predict cytomegalovirus infection status. The study aimed to test whether cataloging public T cell receptors could reveal signatures of past pathogen exposure. Besides the first cohort of around 670 subjects, a separate validation cohort made up of about 120 different subjects was used.

V gives up 1 base and J gives up 6 bases, and the segment between their germline ends measures 6 bases. CDR1 and CDR2 (PRHDT, FYEKMQ) derive from the germline V gene (reference sequence). The CDR3 sequence holds 12 residues, the cysteine and phenylalanine included. This entry keeps only the CDR3 DNA: 36 bases, framed from base 1. Separate from the roughly 700-subject first cohort, the validation cohort of some 130 subjects was the group to which the donors belonged. Concerning this clone: Its binding antigen is unknown. Base qualities were left out, and no much larger clone turns up one base away.

Study-level results and caveats: Across donors, most TCR sequences were observed very rarely, whereas some public TCRs were present in many individuals. The validation cohort had no HLA typing available for a later analysis, so co-occurrence within that cohort was assessed over all 120 or so repertoires. The study gave a list of 150 to 200 TCR beta chains associated with cytomegalovirus. In a later analysis, TCRs clustered in the first cohort were found to also tend to co-occur in the approximately 120 validation repertoires, with 94% of cluster scores above 0. The classifier was reported to diagnose cytomegalovirus status with high specificity and sensitivity in both the original cohort and the validation cohort. Three of the identified cytomegalovirus-associated TCR beta chains were confirmed in vitro to be specific for cytomegalovirus antigens. The authors suggested that the approach could potentially be generalized to other disease states and immunological phenotypes.

The library was prepared using the immunoSEQ multiplex PCR assay. Per the original workflow: To diagnose cytomegalovirus status from the catalog of TCR beta chain sequences, a statistical classification framework was built. Entries here come from immuneACCESS through TCRdb and include only in-frame sequences with V and J called. Some clones fail to appear in such tables; in the studies checked, an unresolved V gene covers under half of the shortfall, and the cause of the remainder is unknown. V, J and clone size are those of that table, while D and trimming were read from the DNA. The sample yields some 240,000 clones; more than 75% were counted once. Jointly, the top ten make up about 2% of the sample.

The clonotype comes from a woman under 30 in good health and CMV-seropositive. The chain is made from TRBV13 and TRBJ1-2, with the D gene too uncertain to name. The sequenced sample was PBMCs. CDR3 loop: CASSLESDGYTF. The DNA reads as follows: TGTGCCAGCAGCTTAGAATCTGATGGCTACACCTTC.